These 24 T cell receptor beta chains came from one sample sequenced in a study of cytomegalovirus exposure and HLA in healthy donors. Amplification used 60 Vbeta primers and 13 Jbeta primers. Some clones are missing from TCRdb's copy, which holds only in-frame ones; the method was immunoSEQ multiplex PCR. The sample carries more than 95,000 clones, around 84% recorded once. Sequencing was performed on PBMCs. These receptors all stem from a woman between 40 and 50 years old in good health and CMV-seronegative.

This sequence joins TRBV2 and TRBJ2-3; 9 nucleotides agree with TRBD2. Germline CDR1 is SNHLY and CDR2 is FYNNEI. Trimming at V came to 2 bases and at J to 0 bases, leaving 9 bases not matched to a gene. The CDR3 consists of 18 residues. The CDR3 DNA is TGTGCCAGCAGTGAACAGGGGGTAACTAGCGGGAGCACAGATACGCAGTATTTT. Its translation is CASSEQGVTSGSTDTQYF.

In DNA form, the CDR3 reads TGCGCCAGCGGAGGGGAGAACACCGGGGAGCTGTTTTTT. Protein product: CASGGENTGELFF. The J gene is TRBJ2-2, the V gene TRBV10-1, with D possibly TRBD2 on 6 matching bases. The V gene lost 8 bases and the J gene lost 1 base, with 8 bases spanning the gap. There are 13 residues in the CDR3. From germline, CDR1 is WNHNN and CDR2 SYGVQD (reference sequence).

The rearrangement links TRBV4-1 to TRBJ2-3, with 12 nucleotides matching TRBD1. Germline lookup yields CDR1 MGHRA and CDR2 YSYEKL. Trimming at V came to 4 bases and at J to 4 bases, leaving 3 bases not matched to a gene. This CDR3 is 15 amino acids long. Here the CDR3 DNA reads TGCGCCAGCAGCCCGGGACAGGGGGCCGCAGATACGCAGTATTTT. This sequence encodes CASSPGQGAADTQYF.

This clone was counted many times. CDR3 loop: CASSPDRGGNTIYF. CDR3 nucleotides: TGCGCCAGCAGCCCGGACAGGGGGGGAAACACCATATATTTT. This chain joins TRBV4-3 and TRBJ1-3, with 10 positions matching TRBD1. The CDR3 runs to 14 residues. V was pared by 4 bases and J by 4 bases, with 1 base of the junction left unmatched. In germline, CDR1 is LGHNA, CDR2 YSLEER.

This clone was picked up one time. This chain's CDR3 is CASSLEGGDEQYF. Here the CDR3 DNA reads TGTGCCAGCAGCCTGGAGGGGGGGGACGAGCAGTACTTC. The chain joins TRBV6-4 to TRBJ2-7, with D maybe TRBD2 (7 bases). Germline V gene sequence: CDR1 MRHNA, CDR2 SNTAGT. Trimming took off 6 bases at V and 5 bases at J, with 14 bases between the two ends. This CDR3 contains 13 residues.

The chain combines TRBV4-2 with TRBJ2-5; 12 bases match TRBD2. Germline-derived CDR1 and CDR2 are LGHNA and YNFKEQ. The CDR3 contains 16 residues. J was trimmed by 5 bases and V by 0 bases; bases with no gene match: 4. The CDR3 bases are TGTGCCAGCAGCCAAGATAGTCTAGCGGGAGGGGAGACCCAGTACTTC. Translated: CASSQDSLAGGETQYF.

V gene TRBV5-1 combines with J gene TRBJ1-5; D is uncertain. Germline V CDR1 and CDR2: SGHRS, YFSETQ. This CDR3 has 14 amino acids. The V gene lost 4 bases and the J gene lost 5 bases, with 13 bases spanning the gap. This chain's CDR3 is CASSTPRGDQPQHF. In nucleotides, the CDR3 is TGCGCCAGCAGCACCCCCAGAGGCGATCAGCCCCAGCATTTT.

The J gene is TRBJ1-1, the V gene TRBV15, with TRBD1 identical over 7 bases. The CDR3 consists of 13 residues. The V and J ends lost 4 bases and 7 bases, in that order; junction bases with no gene match: 6. The germline V gene has CDR1 LNHNV and CDR2 YYDKDF (reference sequence). This chain's CDR3 is CATSTSGTVEAFF. In DNA form, the CDR3 reads TGTGCCACCAGCACTTCCGGGACAGTTGAAGCTTTCTTT. The whole variable domain, filled in from reference TRBV15 and TRBJ1-1, reads DAMVIQNPRYQVTQFGKPVTLSCSQTLNHNVMYWYQQKSSQAPKLLFHYYDKDFNNEADTPDNFQSRRPNTSFCFLDIRSPGLGDTAMYLCATSTSGTVEAFFGQGTRLTVV.

Comment on this clone: One end of the junction does not line up with germline, which may come from a read error. J is TRBJ2-1 and V is TRBV10-3; D ambiguous. CDR3 length equals 14 residues. Germline loops: CDR1 ENHRY, CDR2 SYGVKD. The CDR3 nucleotides read TGTGCCAGCAGTTACACCTCCTCCAGCAATGAGCAGTTCTTC. Encoded protein: CASSYTSSSNEQFF.

The chain recombines TRBV10-3 with TRBJ1-2, with 8 nucleotides matching TRBD1. V shed 7 bases and J 6 bases; nucleotides not matched to a gene: 7. This CDR3 has 13 residues. Germline V CDR1 and CDR2: ENHRY, SYGVKD. The CDR3 sequence: CAITRGQGNGYTF. The CDR3 DNA sequence: TGTGCCATCACCCGAGGACAGGGCAATGGCTACACCTTC.

This sequence joins TRBV19 and TRBJ1-1; D is unclear. The CDR3 sequence is 13 residues long. Looked up from germline, CDR1 is LNHDA and CDR2 is SQIVND (reference sequence). V lost 5 bases, J lost 1 base, and 8 bases lay in between. The CDR3 loop reads CASSFAENTEAFF. The CDR3 bases are TGTGCCAGTAGTTTTGCGGAGAACACTGAAGCTTTCTTT. Combining the CDR3 with reference TRBV19 and TRBJ1-1 gives the whole variable domain DGGITQSPKYLFRKEGQNVTLSCEQNLNHDAMYWYRQDPGQGLRLIYYSQIVNDFQKGDIAEGYSVSREKKESFPLTVTSAQKNPTAFYLCASSFAENTEAFFGQGTRLTVV.

The chain carries TRBV6-5 and TRBJ1-4, with D unclear. Germline V CDR1 and CDR2: MNHEY, SVGAGI. This CDR3 contains 15 residues. Trimming took 6 bases from V and 0 from J, leaving 11 bases between them. The CDR3 bases are TGTGCCAGCAGGGCCAGGCCGTCAACTAATGAAAAACTGTTTTTT. Its protein is CASRARPSTNEKLFF.

This clone appeared a single time. The junction shows a germline mismatch at one end, possibly a read error. The chain has TRBV7-6 and TRBJ2-1; D call uncertain. CDR3 length: 14 amino acids. From germline, CDR1 is SGHVS and CDR2 FNYEAQ. The DNA for the CDR3 is TGTGCCAGCAGCTTAAGAGGATTCCCCAATGAGCAGCTCTTC. Protein: CASSLRGFPNEQLF.

The chain employs TRBV7-6 and TRBJ2-3; D ambiguous. Per the germline V gene, CDR1 is SGHVS and CDR2 is FNYEAQ. V lost 1 base to trimming and J lost 2 bases, with 10 bases between them. This CDR3 is built from 15 residues. This CDR3 is CASSLGYRYTDTQYF. Here the CDR3 DNA reads TGTGCCAGCAGCTTAGGGTACAGATACACAGATACGCAGTATTTT.

This rearrangement joins TRBV28 to TRBJ2-5; 10 bases are shared with TRBD2. With 5 bases clipped from V and 7 bases from J, the junction kept 10 bases outside the gene matches. Germline CDR1 MDHEN, CDR2 SYDVKM. The CDR3 has 15 amino acids. CDR3 amino acids: CASSTSGRALGTQYF. DNA of the CDR3: TGTGCCAGCAGTACCAGCGGGAGGGCCTTGGGGACCCAGTACTTC.

The V gene is TRBV28, the J gene TRBJ2-7; 7 nucleotides align to TRBD1. Per germline, CDR1 MDHEN and CDR2 SYDVKM. The CDR3 runs to 13 residues. Unmatched junction bases numbered 4, after V lost 2 bases and J lost 6 bases. CDR3 nucleotide sequence: TGTGCCAGCAGTTTACTAGGGGGCGCCGAGCAGTACTTC. This codes for CASSLLGGAEQYF.

This sequence joins TRBV6-5 and TRBJ1-1; 10 bases line up with TRBD1. Unmatched junction bases numbered 7, after V lost 4 bases and J lost 5 bases. Germline-derived CDR1 and CDR2 are MNHEY and SVGAGI. This CDR3 has 15 amino acids. The chain's CDR3 is CASSSAGTGETEAFF. The DNA of the CDR3 is TGTGCCAGCAGTTCCGCCGGGACAGGGGAAACTGAAGCTTTCTTT.

This chain joins TRBV10-3 and TRBJ2-3, with 11 bases that match TRBD2. Germline loops: CDR1 ENHRY, CDR2 SYGVKD. The V segment lost 8 bases and the J segment 4 bases; nucleotides outside the gene matches: 17. This CDR3 has 18 residues. The DNA for the CDR3 is TGTGCCATCGGGATGACAGGGTCGGGACTAGCGGAGGCAGATACGCAGTATTTT. Amino acids: CAIGMTGSGLAEADTQYF.

In DNA, the CDR3 is TGTGCCAGCTCAGGGCCGGGACAGGACTACGAGCAGTACTTC. This encodes CASSGPGQDYEQYF. The chain carries TRBV18 and TRBJ2-7, with 8 bases lining up with TRBD1. This CDR3 contains 14 residues. Per germline, CDR1 KGHSH and CDR2 LQKENI. The ends lost 5 bases at V and 3 bases at J; junction bases unmatched: 6.

This clone turned up a few times. The chain has TRBV20-1 and TRBJ2-7; D uncertain. This CDR3 region has 10 residues. Germline CDR1 reads DFQATT; CDR2 reads SNEGSKA (reference sequence). V was clipped by 5 bases and J by 3 bases, with 5 bases between them. CDR3: CSASDYEQYF. CDR3 DNA sequence: TGCAGTGCTTCAGACTACGAGCAGTACTTC.

The genes are TRBV7-9 and TRBJ2-2, with a possible D match to TRBD2 (6 bases). Trimming stripped 5 bases from V and 4 bases from J, with 14 bases between. CDR1 SEHNR and CDR2 FQNEAQ come from the germline V gene (reference sequence). The CDR3 has 15 amino acids. The CDR3 here is CASSGGRSGTGELFF. CDR3 sequence (DNA): TGTGCCAGCAGCGGAGGGAGATCGGGCACCGGGGAGCTGTTTTTT.

This clone showed up just a few times. Germline is not matched at one junction end, which may reflect a read error. V usage is TRBV7-2 and J usage is TRBJ2-4; a weak D match, TRBD2 (6 bases). CDR3 length: 15 amino acids. Germline V gene data show CDR1 as SGHTA and CDR2 as FQGNSA. In nucleotides, the CDR3 is TGTGCCAGCAGCTTTCGGGGGACTGTGGGAAACAGTCAGTACTTC. It is translated as CASSFRGTVGNSQYF. Complete variable domain (other parts from reference TRBV7-2 and TRBJ2-4): GAGVSQSPSNKVTEKGKDVELRCDPISGHTALYWYRQSLGQGLEFLIYFQGNSAPDKSGLPSDRFSAERTGGSVSTLTIQRTQQEDSAVYLCASSFRGTVGNSQYFGAGTRLSVL.

Within the sample, this clone is medium-sized. The V call is TRBV11-2, the J call TRBJ1-1, with D possibly being TRBD1 (5 bases). Germline CDR1 and CDR2: SGHAT and FQNNGV. Trimming removed 1 base from V and 8 bases from J, with 11 bases in between. The CDR3 is 13 residues long. CDR3: CASSLAGGGEAFF. Here the CDR3 DNA reads TGTGCCAGCAGCTTAGCCGGGGGAGGGGAAGCTTTCTTT.

This clone was counted a single time. V and J are TRBV6-1 and TRBJ2-3; TRBD2 might be the D (5 bases). This CDR3 spans 13 amino acids. The germline gives CDR1 MNHNS, CDR2 SASEGT. V was cut by 10 bases and J by 1 base, with 12 bases left in between. The CDR3 spells CAIARTRTDTQYF. For the CDR3, the DNA is TGTGCCATCGCCCGGACTCGCACAGATACGCAGTATTTT.